This TCR beta chain was sequenced for a study of post-analysis software for immune sequencing data. Study-level points and caveats: In patients, TRBV5-6, TRBV5-1 and TRBV20-1 belonged to five TRBV segments found more frequently than in controls.

This CDR3 comprises 16 residues. The germline gives CDR1 MGHRA, CDR2 YSYEKL. Unmatched junction bases numbered 1, after V lost 0 bases and J lost 2 bases. Comment on this clonotype: Its antigen is unknown.

Unique molecular identifiers featured in each of the TCR beta cDNA libraries. TCRdb reanalysed the PCR reads using MiXCR and keeps one entry per CDR3 protein. The sample lists about 460,000 distinct CDR3 sequences, around 40% occurring once. Material: blood. This TCR came from a girl aged 5 to 17 with multiple sclerosis. The rearrangement links TRBV4-1 to TRBJ2-6, with 7 bases fitting TRBD2. CDR3 sequence: CASSQDREAGANVLTF. The CDR3 nucleotides are TGCGCCAGCAGCCAAGACCGGGAGGCTGGGGCCAACGTCCTGACTTTC.